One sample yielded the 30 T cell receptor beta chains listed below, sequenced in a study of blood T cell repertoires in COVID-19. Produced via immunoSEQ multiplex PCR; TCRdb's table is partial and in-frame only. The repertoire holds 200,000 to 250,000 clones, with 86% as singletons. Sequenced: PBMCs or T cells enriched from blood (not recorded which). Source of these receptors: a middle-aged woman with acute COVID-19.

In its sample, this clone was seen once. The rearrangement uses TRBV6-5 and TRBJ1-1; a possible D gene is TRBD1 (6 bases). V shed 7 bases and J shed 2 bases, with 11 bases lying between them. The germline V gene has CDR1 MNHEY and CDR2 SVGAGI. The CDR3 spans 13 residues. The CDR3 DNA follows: TGTGCCAGCAAAGGACAGATAAACACTGAAGCTTTCTTT. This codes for CASKGQINTEAFF.

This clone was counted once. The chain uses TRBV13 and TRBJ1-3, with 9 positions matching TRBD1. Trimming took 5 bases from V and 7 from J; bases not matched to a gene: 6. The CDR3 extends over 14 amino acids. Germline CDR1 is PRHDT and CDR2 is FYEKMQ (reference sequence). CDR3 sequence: CASSLTGGRNTIYF. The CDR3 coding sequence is TGTGCCAGCAGCCTCACAGGGGGCCGGAACACCATATATTTT. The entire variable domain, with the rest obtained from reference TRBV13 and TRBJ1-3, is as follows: AAGVIQSPRHLIKEKRETATLKCYPIPRHDTVYWYQQGPGQDPQFLISFYEKMQSDKGSIPDRFSAQQFSDYHSELNMSSLELGDSALYFCASSLTGGRNTIYFGEGSWLTVV.

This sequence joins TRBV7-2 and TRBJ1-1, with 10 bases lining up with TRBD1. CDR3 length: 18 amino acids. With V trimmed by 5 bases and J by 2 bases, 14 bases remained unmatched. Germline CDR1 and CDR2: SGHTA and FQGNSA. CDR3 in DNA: TGTGCCAGCAGCGCAGACGCACGGGACAGGGGCCATAACACTGAAGCTTTCTTT. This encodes CASSADARDRGHNTEAFF.

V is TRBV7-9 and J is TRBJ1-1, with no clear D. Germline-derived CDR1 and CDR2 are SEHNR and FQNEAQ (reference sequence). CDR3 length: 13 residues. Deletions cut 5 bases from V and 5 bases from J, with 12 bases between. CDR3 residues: CASSRSGGTEAFF. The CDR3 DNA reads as TGTGCCAGCAGCCGATCAGGCGGGACTGAAGCTTTCTTT.

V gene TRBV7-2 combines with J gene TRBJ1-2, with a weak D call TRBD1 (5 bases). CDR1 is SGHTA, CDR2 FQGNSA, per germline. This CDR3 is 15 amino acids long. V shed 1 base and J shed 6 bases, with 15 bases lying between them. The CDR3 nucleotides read TGTGCCAGCAGCTTAGGGAAACCGGGACTCAATGGCTACACCTTC. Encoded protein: CASSLGKPGLNGYTF. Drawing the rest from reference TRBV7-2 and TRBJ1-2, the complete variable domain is GAGVSQSPSNKVTEKGKDVELRCDPISGHTALYWYRQSLGQGLEFLIYFQGNSAPDKSGLPSDRFSAERTGGSVSTLTIQRTQQEDSAVYLCASSLGKPGLNGYTFGSGTRLTVV.

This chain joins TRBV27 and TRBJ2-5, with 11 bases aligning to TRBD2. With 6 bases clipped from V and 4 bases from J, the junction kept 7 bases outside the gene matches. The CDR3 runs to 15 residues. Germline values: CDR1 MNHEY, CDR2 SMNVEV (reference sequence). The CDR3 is CASSPPGLAGETQYF. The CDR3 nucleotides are TGTGCCAGCAGCCCCCCAGGACTAGCGGGAGAGACCCAGTACTTC.

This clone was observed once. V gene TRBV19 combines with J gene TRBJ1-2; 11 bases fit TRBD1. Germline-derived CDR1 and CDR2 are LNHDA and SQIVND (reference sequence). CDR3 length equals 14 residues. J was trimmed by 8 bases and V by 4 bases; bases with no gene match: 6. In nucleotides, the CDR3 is TGTGCCAGTAGTACCGGACAGGGGGCGAGGGGCTACACCTTC. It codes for CASSTGQGARGYTF.

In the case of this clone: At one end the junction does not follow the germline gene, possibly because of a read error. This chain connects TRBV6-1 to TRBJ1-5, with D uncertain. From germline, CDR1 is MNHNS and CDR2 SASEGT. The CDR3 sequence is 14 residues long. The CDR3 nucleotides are TGTGCCAGCGGTGAACGTAGCTACAATCAGCCCCAGCATTTT. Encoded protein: CASGERSYNQPQHF.

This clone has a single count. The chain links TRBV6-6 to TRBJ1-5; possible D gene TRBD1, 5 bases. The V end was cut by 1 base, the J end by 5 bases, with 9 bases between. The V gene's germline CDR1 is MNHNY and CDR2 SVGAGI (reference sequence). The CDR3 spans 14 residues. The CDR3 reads CASSYLSGYQPQHF. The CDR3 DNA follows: TGTGCCAGCAGTTACTTGTCAGGGTATCAGCCCCAGCATTTT.

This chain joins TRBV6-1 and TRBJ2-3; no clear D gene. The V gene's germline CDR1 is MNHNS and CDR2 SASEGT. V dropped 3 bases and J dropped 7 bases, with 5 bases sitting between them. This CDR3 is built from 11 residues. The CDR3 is CASSEANTQYF. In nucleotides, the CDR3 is TGTGCCAGCAGTGAGGCAAATACGCAGTATTTT.

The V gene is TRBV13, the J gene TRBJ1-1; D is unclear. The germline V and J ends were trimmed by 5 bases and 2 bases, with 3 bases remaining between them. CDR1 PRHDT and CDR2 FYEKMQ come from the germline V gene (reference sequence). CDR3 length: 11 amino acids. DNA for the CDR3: TGTGCCAGCAGCCTCAACACTGAAGCTTTCTTT. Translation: CASSLNTEAFF.

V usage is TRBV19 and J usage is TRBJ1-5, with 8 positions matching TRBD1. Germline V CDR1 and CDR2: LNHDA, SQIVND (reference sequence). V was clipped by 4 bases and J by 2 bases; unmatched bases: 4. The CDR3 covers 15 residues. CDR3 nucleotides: TGTGCCAGTAGTAGTTCAGGGGGCGGCAATCAGCCCCAGCATTTT. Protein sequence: CASSSSGGGNQPQHF.

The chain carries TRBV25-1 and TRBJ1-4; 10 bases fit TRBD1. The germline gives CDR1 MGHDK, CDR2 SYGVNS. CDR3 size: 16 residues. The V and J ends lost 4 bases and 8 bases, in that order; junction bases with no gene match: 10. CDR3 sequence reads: CASSASGTGAREKLFF. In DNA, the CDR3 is TGTGCCAGCAGTGCCTCCGGGACAGGGGCGAGAGAAAAACTGTTTTTT.

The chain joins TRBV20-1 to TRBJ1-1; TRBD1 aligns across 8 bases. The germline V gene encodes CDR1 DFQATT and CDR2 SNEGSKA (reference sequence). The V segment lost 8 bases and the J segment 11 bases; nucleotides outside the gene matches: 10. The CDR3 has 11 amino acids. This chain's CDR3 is CSSRRQGLAFF. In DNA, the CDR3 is TGCAGTTCTCGGAGACAGGGGTTGGCTTTCTTT.

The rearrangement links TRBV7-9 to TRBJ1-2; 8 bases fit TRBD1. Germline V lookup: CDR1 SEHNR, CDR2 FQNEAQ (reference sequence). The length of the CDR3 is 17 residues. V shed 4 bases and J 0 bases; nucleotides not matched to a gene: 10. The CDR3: CASSSGQGSEANYGYTF. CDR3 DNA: TGTGCCAGCAGCTCCGGACAGGGCTCAGAAGCTAACTATGGCTACACCTTC. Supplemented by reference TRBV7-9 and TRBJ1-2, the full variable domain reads DTGVSQNPRHKITKRGQNVTFRCDPISEHNRLYWYRQTLGQGPEFLTYFQNEAQLEKSRLLSDRFSAERPKGSFSTLEIQRTEQGDSAMYLCASSSGQGSEANYGYTFGSGTRLTVV.

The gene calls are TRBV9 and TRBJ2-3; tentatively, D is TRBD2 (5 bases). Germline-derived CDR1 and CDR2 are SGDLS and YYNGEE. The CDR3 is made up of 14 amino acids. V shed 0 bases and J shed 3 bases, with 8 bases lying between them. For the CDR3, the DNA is TGTGCCAGCAGCGTAGGGCTAGCAACAGATACGCAGTATTTT. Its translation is CASSVGLATDTQYF.

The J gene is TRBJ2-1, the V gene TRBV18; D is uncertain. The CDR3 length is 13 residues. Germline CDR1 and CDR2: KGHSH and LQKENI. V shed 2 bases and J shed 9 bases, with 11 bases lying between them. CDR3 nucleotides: TGTGCCAGCTCACCAACTCTAGAGTCTGAGCAGTTCTTC. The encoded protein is CASSPTLESEQFF.

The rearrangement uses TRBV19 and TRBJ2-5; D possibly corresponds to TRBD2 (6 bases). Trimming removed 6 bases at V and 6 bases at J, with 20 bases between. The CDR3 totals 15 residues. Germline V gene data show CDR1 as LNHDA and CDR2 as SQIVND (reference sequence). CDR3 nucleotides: TGTGCCAGTAGCACTGACTCCGCCCGGGGGAAGACCCAGTACTTC. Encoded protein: CASSTDSARGKTQYF. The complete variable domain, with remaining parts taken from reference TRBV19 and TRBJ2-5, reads DGGITQSPKYLFRKEGQNVTLSCEQNLNHDAMYWYRQDPGQGLRLIYYSQIVNDFQKGDIAEGYSVSREKKESFPLTVTSAQKNPTAFYLCASSTDSARGKTQYFGPGTRLLVL.

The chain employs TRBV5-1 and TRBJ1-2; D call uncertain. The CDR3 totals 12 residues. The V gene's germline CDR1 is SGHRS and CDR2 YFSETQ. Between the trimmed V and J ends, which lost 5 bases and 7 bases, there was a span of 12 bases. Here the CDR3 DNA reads TGCGCCAGCAGGGATCCGGGAGGTGGCTACACCTTC. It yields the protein CASRDPGGGYTF.

The CDR3 is CAWVPLKRGGNYNEQFF. The CDR3 DNA is TGTGCCTGGGTACCGTTGAAGCGGGGGGGCAACTACAATGAGCAGTTCTTC. This chain connects TRBV30 to TRBJ2-1; the match to TRBD2 covers 10 bases. Germline CDR1 GTSNPN, CDR2 SVGIG (reference sequence). The CDR3 has 17 residues. The ends lost 5 bases at V and 3 bases at J; junction bases unmatched: 13.

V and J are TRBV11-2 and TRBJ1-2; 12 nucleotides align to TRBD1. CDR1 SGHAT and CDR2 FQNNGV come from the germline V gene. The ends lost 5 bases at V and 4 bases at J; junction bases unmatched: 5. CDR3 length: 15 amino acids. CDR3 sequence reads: CASSGTGGASYGYTF. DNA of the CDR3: TGTGCCAGCAGCGGGACAGGGGGCGCGTCCTATGGCTACACCTTC.

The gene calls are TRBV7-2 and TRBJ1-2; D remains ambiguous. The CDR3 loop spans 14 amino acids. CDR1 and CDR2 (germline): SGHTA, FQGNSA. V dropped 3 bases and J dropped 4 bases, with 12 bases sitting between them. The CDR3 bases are TGTGCCAGCAGCTTGTACCTCGGGAGCTATGGCTACACCTTC. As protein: CASSLYLGSYGYTF.

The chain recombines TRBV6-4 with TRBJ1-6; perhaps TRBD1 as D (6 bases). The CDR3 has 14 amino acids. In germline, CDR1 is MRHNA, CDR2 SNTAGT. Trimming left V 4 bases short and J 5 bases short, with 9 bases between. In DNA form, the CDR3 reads TGTGCCAGCAGTGTTGACAGGAATAATTCACCCCTCCACTTT. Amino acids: CASSVDRNNSPLHF.

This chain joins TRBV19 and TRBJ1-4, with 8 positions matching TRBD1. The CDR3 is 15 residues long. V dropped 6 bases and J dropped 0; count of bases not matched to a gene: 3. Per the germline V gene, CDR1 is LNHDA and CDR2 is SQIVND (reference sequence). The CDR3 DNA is TGTGCCAGTAGCCTACAGGGGGCAACTAATGAAAAACTGTTTTTT. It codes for CASSLQGATNEKLFF.

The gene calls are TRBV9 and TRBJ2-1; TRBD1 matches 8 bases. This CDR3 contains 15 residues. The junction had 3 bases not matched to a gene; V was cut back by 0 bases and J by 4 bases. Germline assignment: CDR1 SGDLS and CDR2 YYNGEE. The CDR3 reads CASSVEWTGYNEQFF. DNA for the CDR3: TGTGCCAGCAGCGTAGAATGGACAGGGTACAATGAGCAGTTCTTC.

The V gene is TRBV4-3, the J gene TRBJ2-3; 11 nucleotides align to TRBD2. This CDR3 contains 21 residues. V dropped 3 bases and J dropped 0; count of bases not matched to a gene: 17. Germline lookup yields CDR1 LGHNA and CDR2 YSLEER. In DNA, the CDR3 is TGCGCCAGCAGCCACCCCGTCAGACTAGCGGGGAAGCCCACTAGCACAGATACGCAGTATTTT. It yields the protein CASSHPVRLAGKPTSTDTQYF.

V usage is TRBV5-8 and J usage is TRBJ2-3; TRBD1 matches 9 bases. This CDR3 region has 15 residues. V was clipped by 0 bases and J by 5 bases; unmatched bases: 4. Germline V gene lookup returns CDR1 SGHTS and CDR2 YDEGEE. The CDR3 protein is CASSLGTGGLDTQYF. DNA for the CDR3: TGTGCCAGCAGCTTGGGAACAGGGGGCTTAGATACGCAGTATTTT.

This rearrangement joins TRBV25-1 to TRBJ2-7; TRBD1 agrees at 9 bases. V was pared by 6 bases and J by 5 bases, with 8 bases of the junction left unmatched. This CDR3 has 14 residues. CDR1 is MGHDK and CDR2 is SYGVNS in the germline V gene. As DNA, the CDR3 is TGTGCCAGCAGCAAACCGGGACAGGGTGACGAGCAGTACTTC. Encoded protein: CASSKPGQGDEQYF.

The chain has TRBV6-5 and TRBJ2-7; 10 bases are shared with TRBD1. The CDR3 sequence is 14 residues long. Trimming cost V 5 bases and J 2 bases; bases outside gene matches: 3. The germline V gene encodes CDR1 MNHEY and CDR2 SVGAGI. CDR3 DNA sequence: TGTGCCAGCAGTCGGGACAGGGGTACCTACGAGCAGTACTTC. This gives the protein CASSRDRGTYEQYF.

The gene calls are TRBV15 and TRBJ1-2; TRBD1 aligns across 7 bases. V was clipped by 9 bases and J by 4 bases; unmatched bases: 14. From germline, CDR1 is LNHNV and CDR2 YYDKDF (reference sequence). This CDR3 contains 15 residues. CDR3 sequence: CATRKEGGAIYGYTF. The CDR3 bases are TGTGCCACTCGCAAAGAAGGGGGCGCAATCTATGGCTACACCTTC. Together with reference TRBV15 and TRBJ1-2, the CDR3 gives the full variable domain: DAMVIQNPRYQVTQFGKPVTLSCSQTLNHNVMYWYQQKSSQAPKLLFHYYDKDFNNEADTPDNFQSRRPNTSFCFLDIRSPGLGDTAMYLCATRKEGGAIYGYTFGSGTRLTVV.